These 5 T cell receptor beta chains were sequenced from one sample in a study of shared clonotypes between healthy human individuals. Using immunoSEQ multiplex PCR, the repertoire was profiled, and TCRdb retains in-frame clones only, with some absent. The table lists fewer than 700,000 clones, 70% to 80% of them singletons. Sequenced: PBMCs. These receptors all come from a woman in her thirties or forties in good health. Some clones in this sample may be carry-over from other donors' samples.

The chain joins TRBV19 to TRBJ2-3; TRBD2 agrees at 7 bases. CDR3 length: 12 amino acids. Germline values: CDR1 LNHDA, CDR2 SQIVND (reference sequence). Unmatched junction bases numbered 4, after V lost 3 bases and J lost 10 bases. This CDR3 reads CASSMTAGAQYF. CDR3 DNA sequence: TGTGCCAGTAGTATGACGGCGGGGGCGCAGTATTTT.

This chain links TRBV5-6 with TRBJ1-2; TRBD1 matches 7 bases. This CDR3 has 14 amino acids. Germline CDR1 is SGHDT and CDR2 is YYEEEE. With V trimmed by 3 bases and J by 4 bases, 6 bases remained unmatched. DNA for the CDR3: TGTGCCAGCAGCTCAAGGGGGCGAGTCTATGGCTACACCTTC. Protein sequence: CASSSRGRVYGYTF.

The V gene is TRBV4-2, the J gene TRBJ2-5; D is tentatively TRBD1 or TRBD2 (6 bases each). The V end was cut by 1 base, the J end by 5 bases, with 14 bases between. Germline assignment: CDR1 LGHNA and CDR2 YNFKEQ. The CDR3 is made up of 15 amino acids. The CDR3 spells CASSQGVLGGETQYF. The CDR3 coding sequence is TGTGCCAGCAGCCAAGGGGTATTAGGGGGGGAGACCCAGTACTTC.

This clone was recorded once. This chain links TRBV7-3 with TRBJ2-3, with 7 bases fitting TRBD2. Germline lookup yields CDR1 SGHTA and CDR2 FQGTGA. V was pared by 1 base and J by 2 bases, with 9 bases of the junction left unmatched. The CDR3 runs 17 residues. The chain's CDR3 is CASSLIPSGGLTDTQYF. CDR3 DNA: TGTGCCAGCAGCTTAATTCCTTCGGGAGGACTCACAGATACGCAGTATTTT.

This clone was seen only a few times. CDR3 coding DNA: TGTGCCAGCAGATCGACTAGCGGGAGTCGGGATACGCAGTATTTT. Translated: CASRSTSGSRDTQYF. V usage is TRBV28 and J usage is TRBJ2-3, with 12 nucleotides matching TRBD2. Germline CDR1 and CDR2: MDHEN and SYDVKM. V lost 6 bases to trimming and J lost 6 bases; unmatched junction nucleotides: 7. The length of the CDR3 is 15 residues.